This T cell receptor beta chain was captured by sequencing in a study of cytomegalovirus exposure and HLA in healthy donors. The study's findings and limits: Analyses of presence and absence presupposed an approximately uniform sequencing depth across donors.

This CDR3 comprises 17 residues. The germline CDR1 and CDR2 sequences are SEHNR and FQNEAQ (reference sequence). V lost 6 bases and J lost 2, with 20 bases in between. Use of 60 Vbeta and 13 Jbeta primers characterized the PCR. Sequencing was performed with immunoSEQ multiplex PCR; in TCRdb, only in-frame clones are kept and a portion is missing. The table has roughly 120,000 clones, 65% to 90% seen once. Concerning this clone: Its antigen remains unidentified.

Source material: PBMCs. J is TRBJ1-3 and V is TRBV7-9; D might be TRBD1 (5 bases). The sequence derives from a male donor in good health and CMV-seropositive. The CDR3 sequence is CASSFLSRVSTGNTIYF. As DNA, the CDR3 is TGTGCCAGCAGTTTTCTTTCCAGGGTTAGCACTGGAAACACCATATATTTT.